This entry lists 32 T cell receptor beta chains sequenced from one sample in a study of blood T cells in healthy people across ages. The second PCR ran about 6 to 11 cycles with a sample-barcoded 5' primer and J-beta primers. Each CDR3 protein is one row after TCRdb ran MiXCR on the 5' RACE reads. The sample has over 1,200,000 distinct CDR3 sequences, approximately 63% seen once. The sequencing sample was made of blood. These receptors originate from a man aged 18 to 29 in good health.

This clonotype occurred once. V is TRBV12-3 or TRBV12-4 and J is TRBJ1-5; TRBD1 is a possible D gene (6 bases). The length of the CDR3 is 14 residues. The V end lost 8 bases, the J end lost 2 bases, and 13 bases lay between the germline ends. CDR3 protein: CASQGGTRNQPQHF. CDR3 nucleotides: TGTGCCAGCCAAGGGGGGACACGCAATCAGCCCCAGCATTTT.

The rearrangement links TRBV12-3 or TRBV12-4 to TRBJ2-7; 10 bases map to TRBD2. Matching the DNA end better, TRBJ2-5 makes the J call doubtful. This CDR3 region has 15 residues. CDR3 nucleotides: TGTGCCAGCAGACCGGGACTAGCGCGGACAGAGACCCAGTACTTC. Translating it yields CASRPGLARTETQYF.

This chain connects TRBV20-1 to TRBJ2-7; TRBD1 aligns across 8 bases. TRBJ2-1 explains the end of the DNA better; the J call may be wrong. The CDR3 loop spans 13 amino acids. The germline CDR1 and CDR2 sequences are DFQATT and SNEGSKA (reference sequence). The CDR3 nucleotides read TGCAGTGCCCGGGACAGGACTTCCTACGAGCAGTTCTTC. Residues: CSARDRTSYEQFF.

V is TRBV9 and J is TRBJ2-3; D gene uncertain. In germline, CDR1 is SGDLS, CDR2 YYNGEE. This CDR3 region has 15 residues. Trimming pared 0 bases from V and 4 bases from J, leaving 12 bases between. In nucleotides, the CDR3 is TGTGCCAGCAGCGTAGGAGCAGTCACCCCAGATACGCAGTATTTT. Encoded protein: CASSVGAVTPDTQYF.

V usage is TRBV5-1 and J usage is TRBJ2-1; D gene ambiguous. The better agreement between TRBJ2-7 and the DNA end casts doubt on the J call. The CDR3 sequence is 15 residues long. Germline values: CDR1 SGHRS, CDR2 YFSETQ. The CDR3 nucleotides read TGCGCCAGCAGCTTGGGAACTGGACCACACAATGAGCAGTACTTC. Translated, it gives CASSLGTGPHNEQYF.

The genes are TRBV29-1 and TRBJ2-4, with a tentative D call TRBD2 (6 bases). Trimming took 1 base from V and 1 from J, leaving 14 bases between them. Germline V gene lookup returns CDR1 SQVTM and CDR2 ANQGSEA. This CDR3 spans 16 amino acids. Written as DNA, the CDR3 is TGCAGCGTTGAAGGTCGGGGGAATCGGGCCAAAAACATTCAGTACTTC. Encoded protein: CSVEGRGNRAKNIQYF. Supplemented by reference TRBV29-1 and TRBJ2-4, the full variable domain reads SAVISQKPSRDICQRGTSLTIQCQVDSQVTMMFWYRQQPGQSLTLIATANQGSEATYESGFVIDKFPISRPNLTFSTLTVSNMSPEDSSIYLCSVEGRGNRAKNIQYFGAGTRLSVL.

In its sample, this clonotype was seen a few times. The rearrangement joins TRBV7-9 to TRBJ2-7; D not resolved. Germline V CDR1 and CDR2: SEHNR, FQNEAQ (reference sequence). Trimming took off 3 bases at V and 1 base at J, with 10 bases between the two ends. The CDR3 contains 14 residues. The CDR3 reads CASSLQEGSYEQYF. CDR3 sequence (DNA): TGTGCCAGCAGCTTGCAGGAAGGATCCTACGAGCAGTACTTC. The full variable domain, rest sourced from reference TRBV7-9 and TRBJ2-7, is DTGVSQNPRHKITKRGQNVTFRCDPISEHNRLYWYRQTLGQGPEFLTYFQNEAQLEKSRLLSDRFSAERPKGSFSTLEIQRTEQGDSAMYLCASSLQEGSYEQYFGPGTRLTVT.

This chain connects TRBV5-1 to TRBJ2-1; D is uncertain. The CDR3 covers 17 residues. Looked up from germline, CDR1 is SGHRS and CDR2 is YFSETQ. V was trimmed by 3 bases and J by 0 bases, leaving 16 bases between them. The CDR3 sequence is CASSSSLPGLSYNEQFF. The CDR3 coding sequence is TGCGCCAGCAGCTCATCCCTCCCGGGCCTCTCCTACAATGAGCAGTTCTTC.

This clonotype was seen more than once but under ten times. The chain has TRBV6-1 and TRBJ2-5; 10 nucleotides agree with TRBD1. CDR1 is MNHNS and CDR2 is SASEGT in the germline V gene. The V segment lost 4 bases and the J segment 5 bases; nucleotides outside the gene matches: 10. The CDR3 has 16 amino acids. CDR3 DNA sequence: TGTGCCAGCAGTGCTTCCGGGACAGGGGTATTGGAGACCCAGTACTTC. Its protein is CASSASGTGVLETQYF.

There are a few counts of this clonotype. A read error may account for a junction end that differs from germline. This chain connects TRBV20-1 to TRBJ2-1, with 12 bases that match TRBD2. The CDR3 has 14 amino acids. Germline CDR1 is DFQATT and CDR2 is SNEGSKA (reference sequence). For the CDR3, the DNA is TGCAGTGCCAGAGGACTAGCGGGACCCAATGAGCAGTTCTTC. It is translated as CSARGLAGPNEQFF.

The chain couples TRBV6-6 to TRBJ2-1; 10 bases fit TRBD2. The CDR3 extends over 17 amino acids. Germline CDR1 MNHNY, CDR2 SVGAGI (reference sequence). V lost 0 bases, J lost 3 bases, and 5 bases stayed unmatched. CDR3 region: CASSYSKLAGLYNEQFF. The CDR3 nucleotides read TGTGCCAGCAGTTACTCGAAACTAGCGGGGCTCTACAATGAGCAGTTCTTC.

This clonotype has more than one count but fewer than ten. CDR3 region: CASGMGQAYEQYF. In DNA, the CDR3 is TGCGCCAGTGGTATGGGACAGGCCTACGAGCAGTACTTC. The chain joins TRBV4-3 to TRBJ2-5, with TRBD1 identical over 8 bases. The J call is in doubt because the DNA end fits TRBJ2-7 better. Germline V CDR1 and CDR2: LGHNA, YSLEER. The CDR3 length is 13 residues.

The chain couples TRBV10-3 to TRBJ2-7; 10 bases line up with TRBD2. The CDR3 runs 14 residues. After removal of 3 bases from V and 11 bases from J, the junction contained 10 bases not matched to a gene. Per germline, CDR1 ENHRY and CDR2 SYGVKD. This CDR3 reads CAISDGLAVSGEYF. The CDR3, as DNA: TGTGCCATCAGTGATGGACTAGCGGTATCAGGAGAGTACTTC.

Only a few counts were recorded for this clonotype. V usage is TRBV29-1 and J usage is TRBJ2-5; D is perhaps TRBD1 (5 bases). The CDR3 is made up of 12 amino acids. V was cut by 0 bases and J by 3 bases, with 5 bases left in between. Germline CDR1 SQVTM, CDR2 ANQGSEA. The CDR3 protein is CSVEETEETQYF. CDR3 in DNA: TGCAGCGTTGAAGAGACAGAAGAGACCCAGTACTTC. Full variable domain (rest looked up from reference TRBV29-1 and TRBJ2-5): SAVISQKPSRDICQRGTSLTIQCQVDSQVTMMFWYRQQPGQSLTLIATANQGSEATYESGFVIDKFPISRPNLTFSTLTVSNMSPEDSSIYLCSVEETEETQYFGPGTRLLVL.

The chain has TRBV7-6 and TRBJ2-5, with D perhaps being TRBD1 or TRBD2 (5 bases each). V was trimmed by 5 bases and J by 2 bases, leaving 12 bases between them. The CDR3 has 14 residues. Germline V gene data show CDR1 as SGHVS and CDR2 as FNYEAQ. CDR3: CASSPFGGQETQYF. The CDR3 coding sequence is TGTGCCAGCAGCCCCTTTGGGGGTCAAGAGACCCAGTACTTC.

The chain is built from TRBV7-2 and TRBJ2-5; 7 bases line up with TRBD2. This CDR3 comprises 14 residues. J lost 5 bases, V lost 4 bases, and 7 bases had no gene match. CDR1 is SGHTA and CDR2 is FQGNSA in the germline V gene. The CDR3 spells CASSSGLGWETQYF. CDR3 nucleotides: TGTGCCAGCAGCTCCGGACTAGGGTGGGAGACCCAGTACTTC.

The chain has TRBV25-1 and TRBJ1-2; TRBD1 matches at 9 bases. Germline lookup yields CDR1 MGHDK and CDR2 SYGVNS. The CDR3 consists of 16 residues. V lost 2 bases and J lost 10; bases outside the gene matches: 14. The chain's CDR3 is CASSEAGGVDRGDYTF. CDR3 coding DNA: TGTGCCAGCAGTGAAGCAGGGGGTGTGGACAGGGGTGACTACACCTTC.

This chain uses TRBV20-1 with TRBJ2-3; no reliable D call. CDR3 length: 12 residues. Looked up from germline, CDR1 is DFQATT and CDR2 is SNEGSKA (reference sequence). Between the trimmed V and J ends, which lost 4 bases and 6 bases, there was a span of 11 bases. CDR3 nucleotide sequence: TGCAGTGCTACCTCCTGGGTGGATACGCAGTATTTT. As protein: CSATSWVDTQYF.

The CDR3 DNA is TGCAGTGCCATTCCGGGCAACACTGAAGCTTTCTTT. Translated, it gives CSAIPGNTEAFF. The genes are TRBV29-1 and TRBJ1-1; D remains unclear. This CDR3 is 12 amino acids long. CDR1 is SQVTM, CDR2 ANQGSEA, per germline.

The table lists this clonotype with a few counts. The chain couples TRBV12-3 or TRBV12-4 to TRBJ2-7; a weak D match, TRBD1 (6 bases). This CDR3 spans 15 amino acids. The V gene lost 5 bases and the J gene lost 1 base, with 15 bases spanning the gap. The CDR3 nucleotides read TGTGCCAGCAGTGGGACAACCGATGGATCCTACGAGCAGTACTTC. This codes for CASSGTTDGSYEQYF.

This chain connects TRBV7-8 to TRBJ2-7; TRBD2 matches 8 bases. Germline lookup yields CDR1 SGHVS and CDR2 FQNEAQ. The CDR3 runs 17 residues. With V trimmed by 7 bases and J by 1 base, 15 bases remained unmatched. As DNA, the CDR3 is TGTGCCAGCATCCCAGGAGGCCTAGCGGGCCTGTCCTACGAGCAGTACTTC. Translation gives CASIPGGLAGLSYEQYF.

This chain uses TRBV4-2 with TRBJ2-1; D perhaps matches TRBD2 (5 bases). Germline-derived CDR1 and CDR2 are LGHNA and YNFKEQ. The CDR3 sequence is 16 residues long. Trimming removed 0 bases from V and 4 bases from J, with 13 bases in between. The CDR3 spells CASSQDRASGYNEQFF. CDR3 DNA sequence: TGTGCCAGCAGCCAAGATAGGGCCAGCGGATACAATGAGCAGTTCTTC.

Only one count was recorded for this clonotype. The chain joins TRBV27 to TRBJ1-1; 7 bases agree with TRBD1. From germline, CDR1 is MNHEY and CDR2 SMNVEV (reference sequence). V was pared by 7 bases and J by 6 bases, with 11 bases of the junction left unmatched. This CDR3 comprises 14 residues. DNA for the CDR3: TGTGCCAGCACCCGACAGGGAAGGTTGCCTGAAGCTTTCTTT. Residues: CASTRQGRLPEAFF.

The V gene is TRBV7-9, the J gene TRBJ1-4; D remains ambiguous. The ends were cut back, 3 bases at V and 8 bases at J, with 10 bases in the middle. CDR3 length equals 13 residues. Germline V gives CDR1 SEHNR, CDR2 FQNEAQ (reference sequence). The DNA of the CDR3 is TGTGCCAGCAGCTTTACGGAGGAGGAAAAACTGTTTTTT. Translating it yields CASSFTEEEKLFF.

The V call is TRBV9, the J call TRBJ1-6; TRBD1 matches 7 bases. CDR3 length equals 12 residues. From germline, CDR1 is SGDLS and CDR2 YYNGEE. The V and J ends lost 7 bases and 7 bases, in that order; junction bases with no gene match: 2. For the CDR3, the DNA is TGTGCCAGCGGCAGGGGGAATTCACCCCTCCACTTT. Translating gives CASGRGNSPLHF.

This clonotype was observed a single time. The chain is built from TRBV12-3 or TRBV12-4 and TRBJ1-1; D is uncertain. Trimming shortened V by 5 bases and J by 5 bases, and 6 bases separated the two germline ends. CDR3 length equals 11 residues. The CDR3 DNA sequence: TGTGCCAGCAGTCCCCAGACTGAAGCTTTCTTT. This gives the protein CASSPQTEAFF.

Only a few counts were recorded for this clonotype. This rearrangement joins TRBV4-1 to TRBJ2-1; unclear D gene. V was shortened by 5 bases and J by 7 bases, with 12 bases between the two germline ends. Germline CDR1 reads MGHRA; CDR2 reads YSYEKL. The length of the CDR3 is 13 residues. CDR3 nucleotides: TGCGCCAGCAGCACCACAGAGGAGAATGAGCAGTTCTTC. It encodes CASSTTEENEQFF.

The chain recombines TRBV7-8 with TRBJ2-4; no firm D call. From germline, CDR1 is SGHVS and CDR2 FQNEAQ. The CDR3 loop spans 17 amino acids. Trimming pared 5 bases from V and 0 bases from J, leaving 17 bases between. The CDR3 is CASSSLALTIAKNIQYF. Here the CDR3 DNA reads TGTGCCAGCAGCAGCCTGGCCCTGACAATAGCCAAAAACATTCAGTACTTC.

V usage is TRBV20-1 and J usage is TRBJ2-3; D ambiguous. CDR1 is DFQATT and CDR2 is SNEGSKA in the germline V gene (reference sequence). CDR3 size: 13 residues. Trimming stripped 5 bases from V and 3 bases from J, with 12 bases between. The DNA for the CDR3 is TGCAGTGCTCGGTTCATCGGGACAGATACGCAGTATTTT. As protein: CSARFIGTDTQYF.

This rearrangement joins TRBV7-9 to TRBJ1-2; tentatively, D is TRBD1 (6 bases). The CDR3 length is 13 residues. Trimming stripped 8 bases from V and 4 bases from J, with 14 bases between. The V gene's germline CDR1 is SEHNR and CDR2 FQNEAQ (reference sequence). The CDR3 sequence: CASSQTGIYGYTF. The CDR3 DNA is TGTGCCAGCTCGCAGACAGGCATCTATGGCTACACCTTC. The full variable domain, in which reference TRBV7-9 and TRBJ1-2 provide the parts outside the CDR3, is DTGVSQNPRHKITKRGQNVTFRCDPISEHNRLYWYRQTLGQGPEFLTYFQNEAQLEKSRLLSDRFSAERPKGSFSTLEIQRTEQGDSAMYLCASSQTGIYGYTFGSGTRLTVV.

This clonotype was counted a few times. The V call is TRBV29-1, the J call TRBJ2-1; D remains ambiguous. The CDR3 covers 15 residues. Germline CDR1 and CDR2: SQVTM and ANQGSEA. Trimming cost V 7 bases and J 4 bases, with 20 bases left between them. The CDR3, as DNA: TGCAGCGACAAGGGAACAGAGTCTACGTACAATGAGCAGTTCTTC. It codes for CSDKGTESTYNEQFF.

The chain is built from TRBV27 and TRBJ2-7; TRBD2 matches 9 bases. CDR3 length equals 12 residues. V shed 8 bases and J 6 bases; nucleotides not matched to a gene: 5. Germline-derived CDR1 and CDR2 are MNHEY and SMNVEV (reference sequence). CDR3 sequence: CASRGGRAEQYF. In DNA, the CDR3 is TGTGCCAGCCGTGGCGGGAGGGCCGAGCAGTACTTC.